The rows below give T cell receptor beta chains drawn from one sample of a study of OX40 agonist ivuxolimab in advanced cancers. Data came from immunoSEQ multiplex PCR; TCRdb stores just in-frame clones and leaves some out. The table has tens of thousands of clones, 90% to 95% seen once. The input for sequencing was CD4+ or CD8+ T cells sorted from blood, taken in a trial of the OX40 agonist ivuxolimab. The receptors stem from an adult with an advanced solid tumor such as melanoma, head and neck, liver or kidney cancer. Each CDR3 is given without its conserved first and last residue. The size entry is marked missing in some rows and otherwise reads once, few, many or a size class.

clone_size	v_call	j_call	cdr3_aa
.	TRBV28	TRBJ2-3	ASSLDYSAGLSTDTQY
.	TRBV19	TRBJ1-2	ASSMTANYGYT
.	TRBV6-1	TRBJ2-7	ASRDNRGPTYEQY
.	TRBV6-6	TRBJ1-1	ASKVGGSTEAF
.	TRBV4-3	TRBJ2-7	ASSAWRFGEQY
once	TRBV9	TRBJ2-1	ASSPGQGEQF
.	TRBV28	TRBJ2-3	ASSQIQGGDTQY
.	TRBV10-3	TRBJ2-7	AIMDRAHYEQY
.	TRBV6-6	TRBJ2-1	ASSAGSYNEQF
once	TRBV18	TRBJ2-7	ASSGQGDTYEQY
.	TRBV19	TRBJ1-5	ASSRRDGQGRQPQH
.	TRBV9	TRBJ2-6	ASSAQALASGANVLT
.	TRBV28	TRBJ1-1	ASARTGRAEAF
.	TRBV11-3	TRBJ2-2	ASSLQANTGELF
.	TRBV30	TRBJ2-3	AWRRGGRAPTDTQY
.	TRBV5-1	TRBJ1-1	ASSLMGLNTEAF
.	TRBV7-9	TRBJ2-7	ASSPHGTSGYEQY
.	TRBV6-5	TRBJ1-2	ASSLSGTGAYGYT
.	TRBV25-1	TRBJ2-3	ASSDDRGADTQY
.	TRBV6-5	TRBJ2-7	ASSFGQTRSSYEQY
.	TRBV4-3	TRBJ1-5	ASSQDQSQPQH
.	TRBV5-1	TRBJ2-3	ASSLAIDRTDTQY
.	TRBV1	TRBJ2-1	TSSPRCVGWAYNEQF
.	TRBV27	TRBJ1-5	ASSQPRAETDPNQPQH
.	TRBV10-3	TRBJ1-1	AISERQGANTEAF
.	TRBV20-1	TRBJ2-1	SAALADRQF
.	TRBV7-2	TRBJ1-3	ASSQSNPGVGNTIY